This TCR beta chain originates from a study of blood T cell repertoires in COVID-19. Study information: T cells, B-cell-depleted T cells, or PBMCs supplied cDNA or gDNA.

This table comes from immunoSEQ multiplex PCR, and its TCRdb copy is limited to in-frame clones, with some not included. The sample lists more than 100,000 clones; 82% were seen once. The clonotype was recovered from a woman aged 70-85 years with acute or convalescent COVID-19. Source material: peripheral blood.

CDR3 sequence reads: CASSQELAGSVGKNIQYF. For the CDR3, the DNA is TGCGCCAGCAGCCAAGAGCTAGCGGGGAGCGTAGGCAAAAACATTCAGTACTTC. The chain is built from TRBV4-3 and TRBJ2-4; TRBD2 matches 9 bases. The length of the CDR3 is 18 residues. The V gene's germline CDR1 is LGHNA and CDR2 YSLEER. The V gene end was trimmed by 0 bases and the J gene end by 3 bases; junction bases not matched to a gene: 9.